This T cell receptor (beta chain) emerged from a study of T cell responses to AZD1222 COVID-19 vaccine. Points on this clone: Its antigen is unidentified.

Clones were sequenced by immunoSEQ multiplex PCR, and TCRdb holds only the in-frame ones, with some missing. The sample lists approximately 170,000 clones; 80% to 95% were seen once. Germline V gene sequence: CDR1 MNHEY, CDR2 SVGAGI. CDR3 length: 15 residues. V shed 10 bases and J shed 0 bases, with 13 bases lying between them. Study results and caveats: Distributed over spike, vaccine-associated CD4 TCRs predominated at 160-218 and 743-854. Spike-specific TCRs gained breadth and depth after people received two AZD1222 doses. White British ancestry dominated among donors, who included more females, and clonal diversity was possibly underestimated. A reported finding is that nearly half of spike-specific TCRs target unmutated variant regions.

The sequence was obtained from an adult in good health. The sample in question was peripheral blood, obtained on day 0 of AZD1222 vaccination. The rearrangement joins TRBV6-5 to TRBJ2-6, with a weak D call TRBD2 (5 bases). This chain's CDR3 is CATLYGVSGANVLTF. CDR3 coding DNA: TGTGCCACCCTGTACGGGGTCTCTGGGGCCAACGTCCTGACTTTC.